The present entry profiles one T cell receptor beta chain with its context. Its antigen remains undetermined. No base quality information exists; no much larger clone differs at one position. The data belong to a study of blood T cell repertoires in COVID-19 (dated by TCRdb to 2020 to 2022). For the wider study: Collaborator samples came from the United States, Italy and Spain and covered acute and convalescent phases of COVID-19. The prospective study material was composed of cDNA or gDNA derived from T cells, B-cell-depleted T cells, or PBMCs. The dataset comprised deeply sampled blood TCRbeta repertoires from subjects exposed to, actively infected with, or recovered from COVID-19. The repertoires were released in a freely available public database intended as a resource for research on the immune response to SARS-CoV-2. The samples were drawn from the first 160 participants of the ongoing ImmuneRACE study and from 1,254 subjects provided by 6 global collaborators. The sample metadata nearly always contained a de-identified subject ID, COVID-19 status, age in years and sex. Where HLA class I and class II types were available, the types were taken from metadata supplied by the sample provider, not from assay-based typing.

Each collaborating institution followed its own protocols to collect whole blood in K2EDTA tubes. For TCRbeta analysis, collaborators shipped samples as frozen whole blood, isolated PBMCs, or DNA extracted from either of those sample types. The full study reports these points: The amount of clinical and demographic metadata varied by source and participant and was provided uncurated.

TCRbeta CDR3 regions were amplified from genomic DNA using the immunoSEQ Assay, a bias-controlled multiplex PCR. Under the source paper's analysis protocol: The number of nucleated cells in each sample was estimated by amplification of reference gene primers within the assay. To quantify the absolute abundance of each unique TCRbeta CDR3 rearrangement, sequence reads were collapsed and filtered. For each sample, productive Simpson clonality was calculated as the square root of Simpson's diversity index over productive rearrangements. Held by TCRdb, this immuneACCESS table contains in-frame sequences only and omits some clones. Under half of the omission traces to an unresolved V gene where checked; the cause of the rest is unknown. The DNA gave D and trimming, while V, J and clone size come from that table. This sample comprises under 200,000 clones, about 88% of them detected only once. More than 6.5% of the sample comes from the top ten.

Including the terminal cysteine and phenylalanine, the CDR3 comprises 15 residues. The DNA shown is the 45-base CDR3, in frame from base 1. Unmatched junction bases come to 13, with V trimmed by 6 bases and J by 6 bases. The CDR1 and CDR2 encoded by the germline V gene are SGHRS and YFSETQ. The chain was built from TRBV5-1 and TRBJ2-3; 7 central bases correspond to TRBD2. Specimen: peripheral blood. The origin of this receptor is a woman older than 75 in a cohort sampled during active or convalescent COVID-19. CDR3 protein: CASTDVAGAADTQYF. The nucleotides read TGCGCCAGCACCGACGTGGCGGGAGCGGCGGATACGCAGTATTTT.